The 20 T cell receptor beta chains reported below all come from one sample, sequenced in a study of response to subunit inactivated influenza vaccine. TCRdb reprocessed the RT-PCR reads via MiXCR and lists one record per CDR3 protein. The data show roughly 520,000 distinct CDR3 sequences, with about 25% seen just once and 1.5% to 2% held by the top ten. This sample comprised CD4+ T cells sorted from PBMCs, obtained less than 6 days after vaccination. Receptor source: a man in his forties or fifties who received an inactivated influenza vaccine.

The CDR3 DNA follows: TGTGCCAGCAGCTTAGATCGTTTTTGGGAGTCGGGGACCCAGTACTTC. Amino acid sequence: CASSLDRFWESGTQYF. The chain joins TRBV11-2 to TRBJ2-5; D perhaps matches TRBD2 (5 bases). CDR1 is SGHAT and CDR2 is FQNNGV in the germline V gene. The germline V and J ends were trimmed by 0 bases and 7 bases, with 18 bases remaining between them. The CDR3 sequence is 16 residues long.

CDR3 coding DNA: TGTGCCAGCAGGAGGGAATCGACAGGTCGCTCCGGAAACACCATATATTTT. Amino acids: CASRRESTGRSGNTIYF. The rearrangement links TRBV2 to TRBJ1-3; tentatively, D is TRBD1 (6 bases). CDR1 and CDR2 from the germline V gene are SNHLY and FYNNEI. The germline V and J ends were trimmed by 6 bases and 4 bases, with 22 bases remaining between them. CDR3 length: 17 amino acids.

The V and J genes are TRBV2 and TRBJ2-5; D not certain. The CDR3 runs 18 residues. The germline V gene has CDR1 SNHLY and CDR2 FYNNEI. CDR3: CTRSFGYGLTVAVETQYF. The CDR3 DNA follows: TGTACCCGCAGTTTTGGATACGGGCTGACCGTGGCTGTGGAGACCCAGTACTTC. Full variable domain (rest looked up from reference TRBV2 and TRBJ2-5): EPEVTQTPSHQVTQMGQEVILRCVPISNHLYFYWYRQILGQKVEFLVSFYNNEISEKSEIFDDQFSVERPDGSNFTLKIRSTKLEDSAMYFCTRSFGYGLTVAVETQYFGPGTRLLVL.

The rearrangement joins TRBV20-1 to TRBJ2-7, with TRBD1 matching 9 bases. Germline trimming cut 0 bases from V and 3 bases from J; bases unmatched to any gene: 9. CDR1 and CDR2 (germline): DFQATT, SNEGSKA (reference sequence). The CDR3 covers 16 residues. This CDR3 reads CSARDPTGGLLYEQYF. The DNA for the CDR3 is TGCAGTGCTAGAGATCCGACAGGGGGTTTGCTCTACGAGCAGTACTTC.

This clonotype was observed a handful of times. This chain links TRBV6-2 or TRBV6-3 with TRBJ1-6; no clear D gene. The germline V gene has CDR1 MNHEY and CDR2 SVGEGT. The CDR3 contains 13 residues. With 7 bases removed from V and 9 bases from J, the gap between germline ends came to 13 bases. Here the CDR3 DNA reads TGTGCCAGCAAGCGGGATCCGGCTTCACCCCTCCACTTT. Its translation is CASKRDPASPLHF.

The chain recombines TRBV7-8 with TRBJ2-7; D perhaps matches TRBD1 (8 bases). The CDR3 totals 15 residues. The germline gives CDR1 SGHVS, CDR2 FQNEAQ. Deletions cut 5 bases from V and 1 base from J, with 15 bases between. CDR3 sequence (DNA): TGTGCCAGCAGCAGAACAGGGGGAGGGTCCTACGAGCAGTACTTC. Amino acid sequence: CASSRTGGGSYEQYF. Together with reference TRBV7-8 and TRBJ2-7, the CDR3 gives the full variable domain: GAGVSQSPRYKVAKRGQDVALRCDPISGHVSLFWYQQALGQGPEFLTYFQNEAQLDKSGLPSDRFFAERPEGSVSTLKIQRTQQEDSAVYLCASSRTGGGSYEQYFGPGTRLTVT.

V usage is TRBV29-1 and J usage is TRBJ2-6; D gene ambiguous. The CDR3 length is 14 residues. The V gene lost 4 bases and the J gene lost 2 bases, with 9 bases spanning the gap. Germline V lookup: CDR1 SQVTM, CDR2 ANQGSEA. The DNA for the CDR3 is TGCAGCGTTGGTTTGTCAGCTGGGGCCAACGTCCTGACTTTC. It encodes CSVGLSAGANVLTF.

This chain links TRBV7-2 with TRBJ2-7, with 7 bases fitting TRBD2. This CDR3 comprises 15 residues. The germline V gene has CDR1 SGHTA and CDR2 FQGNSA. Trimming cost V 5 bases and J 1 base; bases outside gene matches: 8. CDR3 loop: CASSPEPSGSYEQYF. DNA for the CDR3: TGTGCCAGCAGCCCCGAACCTAGCGGATCCTACGAGCAGTACTTC. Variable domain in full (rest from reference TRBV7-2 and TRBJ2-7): GAGVSQSPSNKVTEKGKDVELRCDPISGHTALYWYRQSLGQGLEFLIYFQGNSAPDKSGLPSDRFSAERTGGSVSTLTIQRTQQEDSAVYLCASSPEPSGSYEQYFGPGTRLTVT.

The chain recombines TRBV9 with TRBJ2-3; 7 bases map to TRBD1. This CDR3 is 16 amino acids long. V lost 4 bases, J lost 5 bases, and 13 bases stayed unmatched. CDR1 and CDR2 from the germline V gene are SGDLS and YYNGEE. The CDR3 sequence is CASSIFSDRAIDTQYF. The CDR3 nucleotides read TGTGCCAGCAGCATCTTTTCCGACAGGGCTATAGATACGCAGTATTTT.

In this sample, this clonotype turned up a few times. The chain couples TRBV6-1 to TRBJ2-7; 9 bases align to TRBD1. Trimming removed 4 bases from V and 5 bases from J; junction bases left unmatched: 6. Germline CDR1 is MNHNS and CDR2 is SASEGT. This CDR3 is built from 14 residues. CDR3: CASSGDRVIHEQYF. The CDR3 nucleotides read TGTGCCAGCAGTGGGGACAGGGTAATTCACGAGCAGTACTTC.

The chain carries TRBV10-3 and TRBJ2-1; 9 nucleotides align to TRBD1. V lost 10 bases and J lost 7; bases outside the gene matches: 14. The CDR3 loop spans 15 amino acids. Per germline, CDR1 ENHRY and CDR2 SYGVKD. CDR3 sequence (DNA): TGTGCCACGGACAGGGGAAGGGGCTCGGGAAATGAGCAGTTCTTC. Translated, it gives CATDRGRGSGNEQFF.

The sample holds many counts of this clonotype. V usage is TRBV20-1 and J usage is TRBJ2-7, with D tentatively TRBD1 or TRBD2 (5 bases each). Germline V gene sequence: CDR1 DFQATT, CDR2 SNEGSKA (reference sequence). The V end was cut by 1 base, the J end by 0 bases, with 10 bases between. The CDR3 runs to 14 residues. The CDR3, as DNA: TGCAGTGCTAGAGGTTGGGGGACCTCCTACGAGCAGTACTTC. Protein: CSARGWGTSYEQYF.

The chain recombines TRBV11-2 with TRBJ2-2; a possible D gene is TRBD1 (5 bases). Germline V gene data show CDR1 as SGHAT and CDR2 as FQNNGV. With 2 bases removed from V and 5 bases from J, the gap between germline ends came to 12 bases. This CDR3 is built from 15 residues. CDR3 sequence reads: CASSLIRVGTGELFF. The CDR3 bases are TGTGCCAGCAGCTTAATCAGGGTTGGGACCGGGGAGCTGTTTTTT.

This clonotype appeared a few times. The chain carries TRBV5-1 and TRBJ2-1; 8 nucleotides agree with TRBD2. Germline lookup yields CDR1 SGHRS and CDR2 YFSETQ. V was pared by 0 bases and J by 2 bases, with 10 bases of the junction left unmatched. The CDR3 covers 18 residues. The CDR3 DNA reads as TGCGCCAGCAGCTTGGCCAACGTAGGGACTAGGCCCTACAATGAGCAGTTCTTC. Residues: CASSLANVGTRPYNEQFF.

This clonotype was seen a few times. The CDR3 region has the DNA TGCGCCAGCAGCTCAATAGCGGGGGGGCCCGATGAGCAGTTCTTC. It encodes CASSSIAGGPDEQFF. The V call is TRBV5-1, the J call TRBJ2-1; 11 bases agree with TRBD2. The germline V gene encodes CDR1 SGHRS and CDR2 YFSETQ. J lost 8 bases, V lost 3 bases, and 7 bases had no gene match. The CDR3 length is 15 residues.

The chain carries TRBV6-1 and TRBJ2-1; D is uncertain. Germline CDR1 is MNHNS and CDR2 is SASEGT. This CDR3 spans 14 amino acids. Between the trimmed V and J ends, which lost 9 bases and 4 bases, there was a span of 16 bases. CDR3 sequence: CASQRGVGYNEQFF. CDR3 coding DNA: TGTGCCAGTCAGAGAGGCGTAGGTTACAATGAGCAGTTCTTC.

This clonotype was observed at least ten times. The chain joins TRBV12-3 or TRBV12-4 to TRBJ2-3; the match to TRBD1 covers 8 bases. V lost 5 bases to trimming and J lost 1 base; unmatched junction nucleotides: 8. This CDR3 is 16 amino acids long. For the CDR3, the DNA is TGTGCCAGCAGTCTCCTCAGGGGGCGCGGCACAGATACGCAGTATTTT. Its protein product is CASSLLRGRGTDTQYF.

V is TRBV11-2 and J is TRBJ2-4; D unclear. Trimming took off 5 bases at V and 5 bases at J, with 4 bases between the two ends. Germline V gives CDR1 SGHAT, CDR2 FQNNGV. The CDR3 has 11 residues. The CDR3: CASSPENIQYF. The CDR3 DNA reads TGTGCCAGCAGCCCCGAAAACATTCAGTACTTC.

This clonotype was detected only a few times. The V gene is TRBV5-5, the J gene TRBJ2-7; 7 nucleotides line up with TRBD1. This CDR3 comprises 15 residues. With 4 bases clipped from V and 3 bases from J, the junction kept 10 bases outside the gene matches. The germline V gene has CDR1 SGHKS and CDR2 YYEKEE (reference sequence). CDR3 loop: CASSPLDREIYEQYF. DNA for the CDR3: TGTGCCAGCAGCCCGCTAGACAGGGAAATCTACGAGCAGTACTTC.

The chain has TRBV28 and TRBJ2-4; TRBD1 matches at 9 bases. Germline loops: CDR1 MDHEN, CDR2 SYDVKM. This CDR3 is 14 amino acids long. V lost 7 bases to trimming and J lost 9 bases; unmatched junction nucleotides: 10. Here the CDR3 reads CASNYKSTGGIQYF. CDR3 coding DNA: TGTGCCAGCAATTATAAGTCGACAGGGGGCATTCAGTACTTC. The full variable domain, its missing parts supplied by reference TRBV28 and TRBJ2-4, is DVKVTQSSRYLVKRTGEKVFLECVQDMDHENMFWYRQDPGLGLRLIYFSYDVKMKEKGDIPEGYSVSREKKERFSLILESASTNQTSMYLCASNYKSTGGIQYFGAGTRLSVL.